What follows is one TCR beta chain and its context. Its antigen is unidentified. It was with 60 Vbeta and 13 Jbeta primers that the PCR ran. The data were produced by immunoSEQ multiplex PCR, yet TCRdb's version contains in-frame clones alone and is incomplete. Of over 250,000 clones listed, roughly 70% are singletons. This cohort consisted of healthy bone marrow donors. These data originate in a study of cytomegalovirus exposure and HLA in healthy donors. The overall study: HLA-typed donors contributed approximately 92 million unique TCRs, which were held in an early data release.

Germline CDR1 reads SGHTA; CDR2 reads FQGTGA. The CDR3 has 16 residues. V dropped 6 bases and J dropped 4; count of bases not matched to a gene: 12. The study's findings and limits: In an earlier analysis, about 87% or about 30%: the productive usage of most TCR beta V segments.

The sequencing sample was made of PBMCs. This TCR came from a female donor in good health and CMV-seronegative. The V gene is TRBV7-3, the J gene TRBJ2-3; 8 bases are a match to TRBD2. CDR3 sequence reads: CASRFGGAGAADTQYF. CDR3 coding DNA: TGTGCCAGCAGGTTTGGGGGAGCGGGAGCCGCAGATACGCAGTATTTT. Together with reference TRBV7-3 and TRBJ2-3, the CDR3 gives the full variable domain: GAGVSQTPSNKVTEKGKYVELRCDPISGHTALYWYRQSLGQGPEFLIYFQGTGAADDSGLPNDRFFAVRPEGSVSTLKIQRTERGDSAVYLCASRFGGAGAADTQYFGPGTRLTVL.